The clone carrying this T cell receptor (beta chain) was seen a few times. Its antigen remains unidentified. Trimming stripped 0 bases from V and 5 bases from J, with 14 bases between. In germline, CDR1 is SGHRS, CDR2 YFSETQ. This CDR3 has 16 residues. The data derive from a study of prognosis after radiotherapy for stage I lung cancer. Study-level background: Across the cohort, concurrent therapy accompanying stereotactic body radiotherapy was administered to no patient. Study-wide results and limits: In patients with versus without metastases, TRBV and TRBJ gene usage reportedly differed.

From genomic DNA, TCR beta CDR3 was amplified by two-round multiplex PCR. Round one of PCR was performed, and it used primers specific to each TRBV and TRBJ gene. TCRdb recomputed calls from the multiplex PCR reads with MiXCR, one row per CDR3 protein. Among some 14,000 distinct CDR3 sequences listed, approximately 53% were seen once. This receptor was identified in a donor older than 45 with non-small cell lung cancer. The V and J genes are TRBV5-1 and TRBJ2-2; unclear D gene. Sample: PBMCs, taken before or after stereotactic body radiation therapy (not recorded which). Here the CDR3 DNA reads TGCGCCAGCAGCTTGGCTCCAACGTATAGGACCGGGGAGCTGTTTTTT. As protein: CASSLAPTYRTGELFF. Drawing the rest from reference TRBV5-1 and TRBJ2-2, the complete variable domain is KAGVTQTPRYLIKTRGQQVTLSCSPISGHRSVSWYQQTPGQGLQFLFEYFSETQRNKGNFPGRFSGRQFSNSRSEMNVSTLELGDSALYLCASSLAPTYRTGELFFGEGSRLTVL.